This T cell receptor beta chain was recovered during a study of blood T cell repertoires in COVID-19. Looking at the study overall: The United States, Italy and Spain supplied acute and convalescent COVID-19 samples. PBMCs, B-cell-depleted T cells, or T cells were the source of the cDNA or gDNA that made up the material.

Under the authors' procedure: Amplified reference gene primers provided the basis for estimating nucleated cell counts. Sequencing was performed with immunoSEQ multiplex PCR; in TCRdb, only in-frame clones are kept and a portion is missing. Clonal size and the V and J genes are those of that table, whereas D and trimming came from the DNA. The table shows around 39,000 clones, with 75% to 90% occurring only once. This CDR3 comprises 13 residues. CDR1 and CDR2 from the germline V gene are SGHDT and YYEEEE. The V end lost 3 bases, the J end lost 7 bases, and 12 bases lay between the germline ends. Sequenced sample: peripheral blood. V and J are TRBV5-6 and TRBJ2-3; possible D gene TRBD2, 6 bases. The TCR sequence derives from a human donor in a cohort sampled during active COVID-19. The CDR3 bases are TGTGCCAGCAGCTCGAGGAGGGTCAATACGCAGTATTTT. Protein sequence: CASSSRRVNTQYF.